This entry describes one T cell receptor beta chain. TCR sequencing used cDNA made by reverse transcription of extracted RNA. Profiled with immunoSEQ multiplex PCR; TCRdb holds only in-frame clones, not every one. This sample has 100,000 to 150,000 clones; roughly 66% occur once, and the top ten carry 2.8%. The sample originates from a study of CD8+ T cells in alopecia areata. CDR3 size: 16 residues. Trimming cost V 0 bases and J 3 bases, with 12 bases left between them. The germline gives CDR1 LNHNV, CDR2 YYDKDF (reference sequence). V gene TRBV15 combines with J gene TRBJ1-5; TRBD1 is a possible D gene (5 bases). The source of this sequence is a human donor in good health. The sequenced sample consisted of CD4+ T cells sorted from blood. CDR3: CATSRELSTDNQPQHF. The CDR3 nucleotides read TGTGCCACCAGCAGAGAATTATCGACAGACAATCAGCCCCAGCATTTT.